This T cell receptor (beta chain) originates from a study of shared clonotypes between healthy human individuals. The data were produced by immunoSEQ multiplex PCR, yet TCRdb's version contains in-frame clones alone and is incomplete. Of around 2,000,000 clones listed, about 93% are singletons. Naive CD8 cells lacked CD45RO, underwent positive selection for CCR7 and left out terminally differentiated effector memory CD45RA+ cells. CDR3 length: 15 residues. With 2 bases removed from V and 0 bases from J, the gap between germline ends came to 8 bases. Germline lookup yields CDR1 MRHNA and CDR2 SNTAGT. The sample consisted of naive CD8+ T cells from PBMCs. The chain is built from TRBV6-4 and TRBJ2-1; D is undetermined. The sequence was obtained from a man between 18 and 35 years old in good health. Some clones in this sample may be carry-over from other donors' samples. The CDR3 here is CASSDGFSSYNEQFF. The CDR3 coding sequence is TGTGCCAGCAGTGACGGCTTCAGCTCCTACAATGAGCAGTTCTTC.